This TCR beta chain was identified in a study of post-analysis software for immune sequencing data. Across the whole study: Recorded disease courses covered relapsing-remitting, secondary progressive and progressive-relapsing multiple sclerosis. Some patients had no subtype annotation.

CDR3 length: 14 amino acids. Germline values: CDR1 SQVTM, CDR2 ANQGSEA. V was cut by 4 bases and J by 8 bases, with 17 bases left in between. Details on this clonotype: The antigen is unknown.

Study conclusions and caveats: Controls showed lower frequencies than patients for four to six TRBV segments, and TRBV5-6, TRBV5-1 and TRBV20-1 were among these.

Prepared TCR beta cDNA libraries contained unique molecular identifiers. Via MiXCR, TCRdb re-called the PCR reads, giving one row per CDR3 protein. The table shows 450,000 to 650,000 distinct CDR3 sequences, with roughly two fifths occurring only once. Sequencing was carried out using blood. The TCR was taken from a girl aged 5-17 years with multiple sclerosis. The chain carries TRBV29-1 and TRBJ1-4, with D unclear. In DNA, the CDR3 is TGCAGCGTTGTAGAGGCAGGACTAGACGAAAAACTGTTTTTT. Amino acid sequence: CSVVEAGLDEKLFF.